This T cell receptor (beta chain) was profiled in a study of CD8+CD57+ T cells in acquired aplastic anemia. The CDR3 spans 15 residues. Germline-derived CDR1 and CDR2 are SGDLS and YYNGEE. Genomic DNA provided the template from which TCR beta VDJ and CDR3 profiles were obtained. TCRdb analysed the reads with MiXCR anew, one entry per CDR3 protein. The sample consists of 95,000 to 150,000 distinct CDR3 sequences, approximately 36% of them appearing once. Previously, flow cytometry had revealed CD8+CD57+ cell expansion in the patients chosen for sequencing. Each patient carried a diagnosis of severe acquired aplastic anemia. As for this clonotype: Its ends do not fully match the called genes, so a read error is possible.

This TCR came from a human donor with aplastic anemia. The sample comprised sorted CD4+, CD8+, or CD8+CD57+ T cells (not recorded which) from PBMCs. The gene calls are TRBV9 and TRBJ1-3, with TRBD1 identical over 7 bases. In nucleotides, the CDR3 is TGTGTCAGCAGCGCAACAGGGGACCTTGGAAACACCCTATATTTT. Its translation: CVSSATGDLGNTLYF.